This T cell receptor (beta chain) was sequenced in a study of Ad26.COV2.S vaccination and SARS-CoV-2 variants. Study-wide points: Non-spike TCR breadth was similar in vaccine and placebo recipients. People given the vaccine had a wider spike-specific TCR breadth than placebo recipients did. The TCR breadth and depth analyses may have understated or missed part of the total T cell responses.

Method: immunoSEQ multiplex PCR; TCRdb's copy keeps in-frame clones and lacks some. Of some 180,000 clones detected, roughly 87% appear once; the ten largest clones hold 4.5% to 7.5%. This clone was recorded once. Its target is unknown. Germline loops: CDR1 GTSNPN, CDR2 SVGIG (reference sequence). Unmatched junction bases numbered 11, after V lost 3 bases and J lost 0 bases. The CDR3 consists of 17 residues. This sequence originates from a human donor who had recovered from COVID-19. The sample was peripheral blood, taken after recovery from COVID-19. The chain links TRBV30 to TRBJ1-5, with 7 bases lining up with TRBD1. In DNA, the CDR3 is TGTGCCTGGAGCACAGGCCGGACAGGAAATAGCAATCAGCCCCAGCATTTT. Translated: CAWSTGRTGNSNQPQHF.